A few counts support the clone carrying this TCR beta chain. Its antigen is not known. The germline V gene encodes CDR1 MNHEY and CDR2 SVGEGT. V shed 2 bases and J shed 3 bases, with 11 bases lying between them. The CDR3 has 15 amino acids. These data originate in a study of identical twins. Findings and limits, study-wide: Out-of-frame beta sequences exhibited a weaker degree of excess twin sharing.

TCRdb reprocessed the 5' RACE reads via MiXCR and lists one record per CDR3 protein. The table has under 1 million distinct CDR3 sequences, 9% to 15% seen once. These data were also filed under a second study, of yellow fever vaccine responses in identical twins.

The receptor was isolated from a woman younger than 30 in good health. The chain carries TRBV6-2 or TRBV6-3 and TRBJ1-5; the D is unclear. Sequences were obtained from PBMCs. The CDR3 reads CASSYDAGFNQPQHF. In nucleotides, the CDR3 is TGTGCCAGCAGTTACGACGCGGGCTTCAATCAGCCCCAGCATTTT.